Detailed here is one TCR beta chain. The nonmyeloablative bone marrow transplants came from related graft donors, with transient mixed chimerism. This sample was taken from a study of Tregs in tolerant kidney transplant recipients. Measured with immunoSEQ multiplex PCR; TCRdb has only the in-frame clones, and not every one. The sample yields tens of thousands of clones, 93% seen once. This material consisted of CD4+ T cells from blood (PBMCs), taken 12 months after the transplant. The origin of this receptor is a human patient who received a combined kidney and bone marrow transplant. The T cells may partly be graft donor cells.

CDR3 sequence: CASSYSVLNYNEQFF. The CDR3 DNA reads as TGTGCCAGCAGTTACTCGGTGCTAAACTACAATGAGCAGTTCTTC. The chain links TRBV6-5 to TRBJ2-1; D unclear. The CDR3 covers 15 residues. The V end lost 0 bases, the J end lost 3 bases, and 9 bases lay between the germline ends. Germline CDR1 and CDR2: MNHEY and SVGAGI.